One sample yielded the 32 T cell receptor beta chains listed below, sequenced in a study of T cell clonality in common variable immunodeficiency. Method: immunoSEQ multiplex PCR; TCRdb's copy keeps in-frame clones and lacks some. The sample presents tens of thousands of clones, none singletons. Sequenced input: peripheral blood mononuclear cells. These receptors were collected from a person aged 18 to 70 in good health.

Ten or more counts support this clone. A read error may produce the germline difference seen at one junction end. Read data end 3 residues before the CDR3 end; the end is taken from the germline J gene. V usage is TRBV7-7 and J usage is TRBJ2-2; D possibly matches TRBD1 or TRBD2 (5 bases each). Germline V gene lookup returns CDR1 SSHAT and CDR2 FNYEAQ (reference sequence). The CDR3 runs to 14 residues. The CDR3 sequence is CASTSQRGAGELFF. The part of the CDR3 DNA that was read is TGTGCTAGCACCTCACAGAGGGGTGCCGGGGAG.

This clone showed up many times. The CDR3 goes on 3 residues after the read ends, and that part is filled in from the germline J gene. The chain recombines TRBV5-6 with TRBJ2-7; no definite D call. Trimming took off 0 bases at V and 3 bases at J, with 4 bases between the two ends. CDR1 SGHDT and CDR2 YYEEEE come from the germline V gene. The CDR3 sequence is 12 residues long. The part of the CDR3 DNA that was read is TGTGCCAGCAGCTTGGGCTACTACGAG. Amino acid sequence: CASSLGYYE. The entire CDR3 reads CASSLGYYEQYF.

This clone has at least ten counts. The observed sequence ends 3 residues before the CDR3 terminus, with the missing tail filled in from the germline J gene. This chain joins TRBV5-5 and TRBJ2-1; tentative D call: TRBD1 (6 bases). Trimming shortened V by 4 bases and J by 7 bases, and 15 bases separated the two germline ends. The CDR3 totals 14 residues. Germline values: CDR1 SGHKS, CDR2 YYEKEE (reference sequence). CDR3 bases read: TGTGCCAGCAGCCGGGACACCCAGGCAAATGAG. Encoded protein: CASSRDTQANE. The full CDR3 is CASSRDTQANEQFF.

This clone came up many times. The CDR3 extends 3 residues past the end of the read, so its final part is completed from the germline J gene. This chain links TRBV28 with TRBJ1-1; maybe TRBD1 (5 bases). Germline assignment: CDR1 MDHEN and CDR2 SYDVKM. V lost 6 bases and J lost 2, with 7 bases in between. This CDR3 spans 12 amino acids. Partial CDR3 DNA: TGTGCCAGCAGCAGGGTTAACACTGAA. Protein sequence: CASSRVNTE. The whole CDR3 sequence is CASSRVNTEAFF.

This clone was counted ten times or more. The read finishes 3 residues shy of the CDR3 end, and the germline J gene is used to complete it. The chain links TRBV6-4 to TRBJ2-3; 7 positions match TRBD1. V shed 2 bases, J shed 2 bases, and the junction held 1 base outside the gene matches. The CDR3 is made up of 14 amino acids. CDR1 and CDR2 from the germline V gene are MRHNA and SNTAGT. CDR3 DNA (partial): TGTGCCAGCAGTGACAGGGGGCTCACAGATACG. Translated: CASSDRGLTDT. The whole CDR3 sequence is CASSDRGLTDTQYF.

This clone was counted ten times or more. From the germline J gene comes the end of the CDR3, since the read stops 3 residues before it. The chain recombines TRBV2 with TRBJ2-1; 9 positions agree with TRBD2. This CDR3 comprises 15 residues. Germline CDR1 is SNHLY and CDR2 is FYNNEI. The junction had 8 bases not matched to a gene; V was cut back by 6 bases and J by 5 bases. CDR3 sequence: CASRPTSGFNNEQFF. The CDR3 bases that were read are TGTGCCAGCAGACCCACTAGCGGGTTCAACAATGAG.

In its sample, this clone was seen many times. Coverage ceases 3 residues before the CDR3 finishes, and the germline J gene fills in the end. This sequence joins TRBV30 and TRBJ2-3; 10 bases align to TRBD2. From germline, CDR1 is GTSNPN and CDR2 SVGIG (reference sequence). The CDR3 loop spans 17 amino acids. V dropped 2 bases and J dropped 5; count of bases not matched to a gene: 13. CDR3: CAWSLWSGGGLGDTQYF. The sequenced CDR3 bases are TGTGCCTGGAGTTTGTGGAGCGGGGGGGGCCTCGGAGATACG.

This clone came up many times. With the read ending 3 residues before the CDR3 end, the germline J gene is used to fill in that end. V usage is TRBV7-3 and J usage is TRBJ2-2; 9 bases align to TRBD2. Germline trimming cut 2 bases from V and 4 bases from J; bases unmatched to any gene: 2. This CDR3 comprises 15 residues. Germline V lookup: CDR1 SGHTA, CDR2 FQGTGA. CDR3 in amino acids: CASSLAGGPTGELFF. Partial CDR3 DNA: TGTGCCAGCAGCTTAGCGGGGGGGCCCACCGGGGAG.

Many counts were recorded for this clone. The read is 3 residues too short to cover the CDR3 end, so that end is filled in from the germline J gene. The chain links TRBV9 to TRBJ2-1; possible D gene TRBD1, 5 bases. V was shortened by 0 bases and J by 2 bases, with 9 bases between the two germline ends. Germline lookup yields CDR1 SGDLS and CDR2 YYNGEE. The CDR3 loop spans 15 amino acids. CDR3 DNA (partial): TGTGCCAGCAGCGTAGATGCAGGGACCTACAATGAG. Residues: CASSVDAGTYNE. The full-length CDR3 reads as CASSVDAGTYNEQFF.

This clone was seen many times. The read comes to an end 3 residues before the CDR3 does, leaving the germline J gene to fill in the end. The chain uses TRBV12-3 or TRBV12-4 and TRBJ1-4, with 7 positions matching TRBD1. With 5 bases clipped from V and 3 bases from J, the junction kept 3 bases outside the gene matches. The CDR3 has 14 residues. Incomplete CDR3 DNA: TGTGCCAGCAGTCCTGGGACAGCTAATGAAAAA. This translates into CASSPGTANEK. The whole CDR3 sequence reads CASSPGTANEKLFF.

This clone was detected ten times or more. Read coverage stops 3 residues before the CDR3 terminus; the germline J gene supplies the remainder. The chain is built from TRBV7-9 and TRBJ1-2; 7 nucleotides agree with TRBD1. Germline CDR1 reads SEHNR; CDR2 reads FQNEAQ (reference sequence). The CDR3 runs 15 residues. The sequenced CDR3 bases are TGTGCCAGCAGTCGACTCTCCAGGGGGGCAGGGGGC. It encodes CASSRLSRGAGG. The entire CDR3 reads CASSRLSRGAGGYTF.

This clone came up many times. The read gets to within 3 residues of the CDR3 end, and the germline J gene fills in the rest. The rearrangement uses TRBV20-1 and TRBJ1-5, with TRBD1 as a possible D gene (6 bases). The CDR3 has 12 amino acids. Germline CDR1 and CDR2: DFQATT and SNEGSKA (reference sequence). Deletions cut 6 bases from V and 6 bases from J, with 12 bases between. The CDR3 here is CSATRTVQPQHF. CDR3 DNA (partial): TGCAGTGCAACCCGGACAGTTCAGCCC.

Remarks on this clone: The read stops 3 residues short of the end of the CDR3; the missing end is completed from the germline J gene. J is TRBJ2-2 and V is TRBV19, with 11 nucleotides matching TRBD2. Germline CDR1 reads LNHDA; CDR2 reads SQIVND (reference sequence). After removal of 7 bases from V and 5 bases from J, the junction contained 15 bases not matched to a gene. The CDR3 loop spans 18 amino acids. CDR3 DNA, as far as it was read: TGTGCCAGTAACCGCCGGGCCTTAGCGGGGGGGCGGACCGGGGAG. Its protein is CASNRRALAGGRTGE. The entire CDR3 protein reads CASNRRALAGGRTGELFF.

This clone has at least ten counts. The missing CDR3 end, 3 residues past where the read stops, is filled in from the germline J gene. The rearrangement uses TRBV2 and TRBJ2-7, with a weak D call TRBD2 (6 bases). The V gene's germline CDR1 is SNHLY and CDR2 FYNNEI. This CDR3 is built from 15 residues. V was shortened by 0 bases and J by 0 bases, with 9 bases between the two germline ends. The CDR3 bases that were read are TGTGCCAGCAGTGAAGCCCGGGACTTCTCCTACGAG. As protein: CASSEARDFSYE. The whole CDR3 protein reads CASSEARDFSYEQYF.

There are many counts of this clone. The read stops 3 residues short of the end of the CDR3; the missing end is completed from the germline J gene. This chain connects TRBV18 to TRBJ2-7; TRBD1 matches 8 bases. The V and J ends lost 0 bases and 2 bases, in that order; junction bases with no gene match: 6. CDR1 is KGHSH, CDR2 LQKENI, per germline. The CDR3 sequence is 16 residues long. The CDR3 loop reads CASSPPGQEKTYEQYF. The CDR3 bases that were read are TGTGCCAGCTCACCACCGGGACAGGAAAAAACCTACGAG.

Comment on this clone: The missing CDR3 end, 3 residues past where the read stops, is filled in from the germline J gene. The rearrangement joins TRBV5-1 to TRBJ2-7; D is unclear. CDR3 length equals 13 residues. The germline V and J ends were trimmed by 5 bases and 4 bases, with 13 bases remaining between them. CDR1 SGHRS and CDR2 YFSETQ come from the germline V gene. CDR3 DNA, as far as it was read: TGCGCCAGCAGTAGAGAATTGATTTACGAG. This gives the protein CASSRELIYE. From start to end, the CDR3 is CASSRELIYEQYF.

This clone was picked up a small number of times. The read terminates 3 residues ahead of where the CDR3 ends, so the germline J gene completes it. The chain uses TRBV5-1 and TRBJ2-1, with a tentative D call TRBD2 (6 bases). Trimming cost V 0 bases and J 6 bases, with 16 bases left between them. CDR1 SGHRS and CDR2 YFSETQ come from the germline V gene. This CDR3 is built from 16 residues. CDR3 sequence reads: CASSLEGTGAANEQFF. CDR3 bases read: TGCGCCAGCAGCTTGGAGGGGACTGGGGCCGCCAATGAG.

This clone has at least ten counts. The read comes to an end 3 residues before the CDR3 does, leaving the germline J gene to fill in the end. This chain links TRBV5-1 with TRBJ2-7, with D perhaps TRBD2 (5 bases). There are 13 residues in the CDR3. The V end lost 0 bases, the J end lost 4 bases, and 8 bases lay between the germline ends. Germline V CDR1 and CDR2: SGHRS, YFSETQ. Here the CDR3 reads CASSLGTLYEQYF. The part of the CDR3 DNA that was read is TGCGCCAGCAGCTTGGGGACTCTTTACGAG.

This clone was seen at least ten times. The missing CDR3 end, 3 residues past where the read stops, is filled in from the germline J gene. The J gene is TRBJ2-5, the V gene TRBV11-2; the match to TRBD1 covers 7 bases. The CDR3 consists of 14 residues. Looked up from germline, CDR1 is SGHAT and CDR2 is FQNNGV. J gave up 2 bases and V 5 bases, and 5 bases lay outside the gene matches. The CDR3 reads CASSPWDRQETQYF. CDR3 bases read: TGTGCCAGCAGCCCCTGGGACAGACAAGAGACC. The full variable domain, rest sourced from reference TRBV11-2 and TRBJ2-5, is EAGVAQSPRYKIIEKRQSVAFWCNPISGHATLYWYQQILGQGPKLLIQFQNNGVVDDSQLPKDRFSAERLKGVDSTLKIQPAKLEDSAVYLCASSPWDRQETQYFGPGTRLLVL.

Ten or more counts support this clone. Read coverage stops 3 residues before the CDR3 terminus; the germline J gene supplies the remainder. The chain carries TRBV7-2 and TRBJ2-1, with 14 bases that match TRBD2. This CDR3 spans 15 amino acids. The ends lost 3 bases at V and 7 bases at J; junction bases unmatched: 2. Germline-derived CDR1 and CDR2 are SGHTA and FQGNSA. Incomplete CDR3 DNA: TGTGCCAGCAGCTTCCGGACTAGCGGGGGGAATGAG. It yields the protein CASSFRTSGGNE. The entire CDR3 protein is CASSFRTSGGNEQFF.

This clone was seen more than once but under ten times. CDR3 loop: CASSSHVRDSPLHF. The DNA read from the CDR3 is TGTGCCAGCAGCTCTCACGTTAGGGATTCACCC. This chain connects TRBV5-5 to TRBJ1-6; D call uncertain. The read is 3 residues too short to cover the CDR3 end, so that end is filled in from the germline J gene. Germline V gene lookup returns CDR1 SGHKS and CDR2 YYEKEE (reference sequence). The CDR3 length is 14 residues. With 3 bases removed from V and 8 bases from J, the gap between germline ends came to 12 bases.

Note on this clone: At one end the junction does not follow the germline gene, possibly because of a read error. The read terminates 3 residues before the CDR3 end, so the remaining end is supplied by the germline J gene. The sample carries other DNA sequences with the same CDR3. The genes are TRBV6-2 or TRBV6-3 and TRBJ1-6, with D perhaps matching TRBD1 (6 bases). The CDR3 length is 14 residues. Per the germline V gene, CDR1 is MNHEY and CDR2 is SVGEGT. This CDR3 is CASRPARGNSPLHF. Incomplete CDR3 DNA: TGTGCCAGCAGGCCCGCCAGGGGTAATTCGCCC.

At least ten counts were recorded for this clone. From the germline J gene comes the end of the CDR3, since the read stops 3 residues before it. This chain connects TRBV7-2 to TRBJ1-4, with D maybe TRBD1 (5 bases). The CDR3 runs to 14 residues. Germline CDR1 reads SGHTA; CDR2 reads FQGNSA. The V end lost 2 bases, the J end lost 7 bases, and 11 bases lay between the germline ends. This chain's CDR3 is CASSLQGGGEKLFF. The sequenced CDR3 bases are TGTGCCAGCAGCTTACAGGGTGGCGGTGAAAAA.

This clone was recorded at least ten times. The CDR3 is cut off 3 residues early in the read; its end comes from the germline J gene. This chain uses TRBV20-1 with TRBJ2-7; 10 bases are a match to TRBD1. Germline-derived CDR1 and CDR2 are DFQATT and SNEGSKA (reference sequence). The length of the CDR3 is 13 residues. Trimming removed 7 bases from V and 4 bases from J; junction bases left unmatched: 7. The CDR3 sequence is CSVPPGQGYEQYF. Incomplete CDR3 DNA: TGCAGTGTCCCGCCGGGACAGGGGTACGAG.

This clone was recorded at least ten times. CDR3 sequence: CSAGQGEVGELFF. CDR3 DNA, as far as it was read: TGCAGTGCGGGGCAGGGGGAAGTCGGGGAG. The chain joins TRBV20-1 to TRBJ2-2, with TRBD1 identical over 7 bases. The CDR3 end is not reached by the read, which stops 3 residues before it; the germline J gene fills it in. V shed 6 bases, J shed 7 bases, and the junction held 8 bases outside the gene matches. CDR1 and CDR2 from the germline V gene are DFQATT and SNEGSKA (reference sequence). The CDR3 runs 13 residues.

Ten or more counts support this clone. The DNA ends 3 residues before the CDR3 does, and the rest of the CDR3 is filled in from the germline J gene. J is TRBJ2-7 and V is TRBV7-9; maybe TRBD1 (6 bases). The CDR3 consists of 15 residues. Per the germline V gene, CDR1 is SEHNR and CDR2 is FQNEAQ (reference sequence). Deletions cut 5 bases from V and 4 bases from J, with 18 bases between. The part of the CDR3 DNA that was read is TGTGCCAGCAGCCATAGTTCGACAGGTCAATACGAG. Protein sequence: CASSHSSTGQYE. The full CDR3 sequence reads CASSHSSTGQYEQYF.

In this sample, this clone turned up many times. The read gets to within 3 residues of the CDR3 end, and the germline J gene fills in the rest. The rearrangement links TRBV20-1 to TRBJ2-1, with TRBD2 matching 10 bases. The CDR3 sequence is 15 residues long. Looked up from germline, CDR1 is DFQATT and CDR2 is SNEGSKA (reference sequence). The CDR3 is CSPSGGFLSYNEQFF. The part of the CDR3 DNA that was read is TGCAGCCCTAGCGGGGGATTCCTCTCCTACAATGAG.

On this clone itself: The CDR3 extends 3 residues past the end of the read, so its final part is completed from the germline J gene. The rearrangement joins TRBV20-1 to TRBJ1-5; perhaps TRBD1 as D (6 bases). Germline V gene data show CDR1 as DFQATT and CDR2 as SNEGSKA (reference sequence). Trimming cost V 2 bases and J 3 bases, with 17 bases left between them. This CDR3 spans 16 amino acids. The CDR3 protein is CSARRGGAVYNQPQHF. The covered CDR3 bases are TGCAGTGCTAGAAGGGGGGGCGCAGTATACAATCAGCCC.

In its sample, this clone was seen many times. The read comes to an end 3 residues before the CDR3 does, leaving the germline J gene to fill in the end. The chain links TRBV30 to TRBJ2-7; D is possibly TRBD2 (6 bases). The V end lost 2 bases, the J end lost 6 bases, and 14 bases lay between the germline ends. The CDR3 runs 13 residues. From germline, CDR1 is GTSNPN and CDR2 SVGIG (reference sequence). This CDR3 reads CAWSPRRGGEQYF. The DNA read from the CDR3 is TGTGCCTGGAGTCCTCGGAGGGGTGGCGAG.

The table lists this clone with a few counts. The germline gene is not matched at one end of the junction; a read error may be the cause. The read halts 3 residues ahead of the CDR3 end, with the missing end drawn from the germline J gene. Other DNA sequences within the sample encode an identical CDR3. The chain combines TRBV7-2 with TRBJ1-3; a weak D match, TRBD1 (6 bases). Germline-derived CDR1 and CDR2 are SGHTA and FQGNSA. The CDR3 length is 14 residues. CDR3 DNA, as far as it was read: TGTGCCAGCAGCTTATCAGGGGTAGAAAACACA. Its translation: CASSLSGVENT. The full CDR3 protein reads CASSLSGVENTIYF.

This clone was counted ten times or more. Coverage ceases 3 residues before the CDR3 finishes, and the germline J gene fills in the end. This rearrangement joins TRBV12-3 or TRBV12-4 to TRBJ1-2; D gene unclear. CDR3 length equals 11 residues. The CDR3 bases that were read are TGTGCCAGCAGTCACTCCTACGAC. This gives the protein CASSHSYD. The whole CDR3 sequence is CASSHSYDYTF.

This clone appeared a few times. The read ends 3 residues early relative to the CDR3; the germline J gene fills the gap. The rearrangement links TRBV11-2 to TRBJ1-4; possible D gene TRBD1, 6 bases. The germline V gene has CDR1 SGHAT and CDR2 FQNNGV. V was cut by 8 bases and J by 7 bases, with 14 bases left in between. The CDR3 has 13 residues. The sequenced CDR3 bases are TGTGCCAGCGGCACAGGGAGAGGTGAAAAA. It yields the protein CASGTGRGEK. The full-length CDR3 reads as CASGTGRGEKLFF.